This TCR beta chain was observed in a study of somatic mutations in cytotoxic T cells in rheumatoid arthritis. Study context: The researchers flow-sorted some T-cell populations stained with V beta antibodies and got nearly 100% purity, and these included V beta1+ cells sequenced for TCRB. Study outcomes and limitations: Researchers did not know the antigen targets of the expanded CD8+ clones.

The CDR3 has 17 residues. Trimming removed 0 bases from V and 5 bases from J, with 19 bases in between. The germline V gene encodes CDR1 LGHNA and CDR2 YSLEER. The protocol was immunoSEQ multiplex PCR, while the TCRdb copy is restricted to in-frame clones and leaves out a portion. The table records approximately 10,000 clones, roughly four fifths of them present only once. Details on this clone: The antigen is undetermined.

This TCR derives from a woman aged 50 to 60 in good health. The rearrangement joins TRBV4-3 to TRBJ2-5; D not certain. Input material: CD8+ T cells sorted from blood. The CDR3: CASSQDGSSAPPETQYF. For the CDR3, the DNA is TGCGCCAGCAGCCAAGATGGTTCGAGCGCCCCTCCCGAGACCCAGTACTTC.